This T cell receptor (beta chain) derives from a study of blood T cells in healthy people across ages. Every donor contributed approximately 10 milliliters of peripheral blood by blood draw. Isolation recovered at least 6.5 million PBMCs from every sample. The authors ran a second PCR of about 6 to 11 cycles using a sample-barcoded 5' primer and a J-beta primer mix. TCRdb ran MiXCR on the 5' RACE reads and lists one entry per CDR3 protein. In the table there are roughly 730,000 distinct CDR3 sequences, around three fifths of which are singletons. In regard to this clonotype: As yet, its antigen is unknown.

Overall study findings and caveats: One million T cells yielded diversity estimates that were considered underestimates. In older individuals, TCR beta diversity per million T cells was lower, falling roughly linearly with age.

Germline values: CDR1 MNHEY, CDR2 SMNVEV (reference sequence). V was shortened by 6 bases and J by 5 bases, with 20 bases between the two germline ends. The CDR3 is made up of 15 amino acids. Specimen: blood. The genes are TRBV27 and TRBJ2-7; D is ambiguous. This receptor was taken from a man in his forties in good health. CDR3 in DNA: TGTGCCAGCAGCAGACTCGGGTCAGATCATGACGAGCAGTACTTC. Translating it yields CASSRLGSDHDEQYF.